A selection of T cell receptor beta chains follows, all from one sample in a study of regulatory T cells in long-lasting Graves disease. MiXCR was run by TCRdb on the multiplex PCR reads, yielding one entry per CDR3 protein. This table has some 230,000 distinct CDR3 sequences, about a sixth appearing once. The sequencing here drew on peripheral blood mononuclear cells (PBMCs), taken at new diagnosis, from a patient treated with antithyroid drugs. These receptors were obtained from a female donor with Graves disease. The conserved cysteine and the conserved F or W are not part of the CDR3 here. The order of the fields is V gene, J gene, clone size, CDR3 protein. Part of the rows lack a size; the others show once, few, many or a class for expanded clones.

TRBV2,TRBJ2-5,many,ASSPRAGRVETQY
TRBV10-2,TRBJ2-3,-,ASSETSGSDTQY
TRBV12-3/TRBV12-4,TRBJ1-6,many,ASSPGGTQGSDSPLH
TRBV5-1,TRBJ1-1,few,ASSLAGGGGYTEAF
TRBV19,TRBJ1-2,many,ASSPGFYGYT
TRBV28,TRBJ2-3,many,ASSFPRVEADTQY
TRBV5-1,TRBJ2-2,few,ASSMDREDGELF
TRBV12-3/TRBV12-4,TRBJ2-2,many,ASSHSTGELF
TRBV7-3,TRBJ2-1,many,ASSLVATDYNEQF
TRBV4-1,TRBJ2-7,many,ASSQVWQANYEQY
TRBV5-4,TRBJ1-2,-,ASSNKANYGYT
TRBV15,TRBJ1-1,-,ATSREERVVAF
TRBV7-2,TRBJ2-7,many,ASGLGVYLEQY
TRBV12-3/TRBV12-4,TRBJ2-3,many,ASSPGGPGTDTQY
TRBV11-2,TRBJ2-1,many,ASSLAGSATYNEQF
TRBV10-3,TRBJ1-1,many,AISESTGGTEAF
TRBV2,TRBJ1-1,-,ASSTQGARKNTEAF
TRBV9,TRBJ1-2,many,ASSTMTGGGYGYT
TRBV25-1,TRBJ2-5,many,ASRQGAQETQY
TRBV3-1,TRBJ2-5,-,ASSLKGGGTETQY
TRBV9,TRBJ1-1,-,ASSVEGTMNTEAF
TRBV2,TRBJ1-2,many,ASQDRLDYGYT
TRBV29-1,TRBJ1-1,many,SVRGFAEAF
TRBV12-3/TRBV12-4,TRBJ2-5,-,ASSLNRGPQETQY
TRBV2,TRBJ2-7,many,ASSLSGLAPEQY
TRBV10-3,TRBJ1-2,many,AISESRDYGYT
TRBV20-1,TRBJ1-1,many,SARDRRGTEAF
TRBV27,TRBJ2-7,many,ASSYGGGFEQY
TRBV12-3/TRBV12-4,TRBJ1-1,many,ASSHMGQVLNTEAF
TRBV29-1,TRBJ2-6,-,SVDSGSGANVLT
TRBV30,TRBJ1-6,many,AWGTGSSYNSPLH
TRBV19,TRBJ1-3,-,ASSGRRLTSGNTIY
TRBV28,TRBJ2-2,once,ASSSSGRGITGELF
TRBV7-3,TRBJ2-1,-,ASSLYAGLAGANNEQF
TRBV7-2,TRBJ1-3,few,ASSPWVTGSGNTIY
TRBV10-1,TRBJ1-2,-,ASREPHVPGSHYGYT
TRBV20-1,TRBJ2-2,-,SARAGRGRSFTGELF
TRBV6-2/TRBV6-3,TRBJ1-5,many,ASSSGGGQPQH
TRBV2,TRBJ1-2,-,ASSVTLNYGYT
TRBV19,TRBJ2-2,many,ASSRRGTSTGELF
TRBV6-1,TRBJ1-3,many,ASSELLAVSGNTIY
TRBV4-2,TRBJ2-3,many,ASSQDRSGRAVDTQY
TRBV5-1,TRBJ1-2,-,ASSLGQGIFYT
TRBV6-2/TRBV6-3,TRBJ2-1,many,ASSYTVSSYNEQF
TRBV6-1,TRBJ2-2,many,ASGSKTWPGRAGELF
TRBV6-2/TRBV6-3,TRBJ1-1,many,ASSYSFGQGWSTEAF
TRBV27,TRBJ2-7,many,ASSLKVFPYEQY
TRBV4-2,TRBJ2-5,few,ASSRDGDRTQY
TRBV10-3,TRBJ1-1,-,AIKQAAGKDTEAF
TRBV28,TRBJ1-4,-,ASNFCTAQEKLF
TRBV5-1,TRBJ2-3,many,ASSSGTSADTQY
TRBV5-5,TRBJ2-3,-,ASSRTSRSGDTQY
TRBV12-3/TRBV12-4,TRBJ1-2,many,ASKQIGGYT